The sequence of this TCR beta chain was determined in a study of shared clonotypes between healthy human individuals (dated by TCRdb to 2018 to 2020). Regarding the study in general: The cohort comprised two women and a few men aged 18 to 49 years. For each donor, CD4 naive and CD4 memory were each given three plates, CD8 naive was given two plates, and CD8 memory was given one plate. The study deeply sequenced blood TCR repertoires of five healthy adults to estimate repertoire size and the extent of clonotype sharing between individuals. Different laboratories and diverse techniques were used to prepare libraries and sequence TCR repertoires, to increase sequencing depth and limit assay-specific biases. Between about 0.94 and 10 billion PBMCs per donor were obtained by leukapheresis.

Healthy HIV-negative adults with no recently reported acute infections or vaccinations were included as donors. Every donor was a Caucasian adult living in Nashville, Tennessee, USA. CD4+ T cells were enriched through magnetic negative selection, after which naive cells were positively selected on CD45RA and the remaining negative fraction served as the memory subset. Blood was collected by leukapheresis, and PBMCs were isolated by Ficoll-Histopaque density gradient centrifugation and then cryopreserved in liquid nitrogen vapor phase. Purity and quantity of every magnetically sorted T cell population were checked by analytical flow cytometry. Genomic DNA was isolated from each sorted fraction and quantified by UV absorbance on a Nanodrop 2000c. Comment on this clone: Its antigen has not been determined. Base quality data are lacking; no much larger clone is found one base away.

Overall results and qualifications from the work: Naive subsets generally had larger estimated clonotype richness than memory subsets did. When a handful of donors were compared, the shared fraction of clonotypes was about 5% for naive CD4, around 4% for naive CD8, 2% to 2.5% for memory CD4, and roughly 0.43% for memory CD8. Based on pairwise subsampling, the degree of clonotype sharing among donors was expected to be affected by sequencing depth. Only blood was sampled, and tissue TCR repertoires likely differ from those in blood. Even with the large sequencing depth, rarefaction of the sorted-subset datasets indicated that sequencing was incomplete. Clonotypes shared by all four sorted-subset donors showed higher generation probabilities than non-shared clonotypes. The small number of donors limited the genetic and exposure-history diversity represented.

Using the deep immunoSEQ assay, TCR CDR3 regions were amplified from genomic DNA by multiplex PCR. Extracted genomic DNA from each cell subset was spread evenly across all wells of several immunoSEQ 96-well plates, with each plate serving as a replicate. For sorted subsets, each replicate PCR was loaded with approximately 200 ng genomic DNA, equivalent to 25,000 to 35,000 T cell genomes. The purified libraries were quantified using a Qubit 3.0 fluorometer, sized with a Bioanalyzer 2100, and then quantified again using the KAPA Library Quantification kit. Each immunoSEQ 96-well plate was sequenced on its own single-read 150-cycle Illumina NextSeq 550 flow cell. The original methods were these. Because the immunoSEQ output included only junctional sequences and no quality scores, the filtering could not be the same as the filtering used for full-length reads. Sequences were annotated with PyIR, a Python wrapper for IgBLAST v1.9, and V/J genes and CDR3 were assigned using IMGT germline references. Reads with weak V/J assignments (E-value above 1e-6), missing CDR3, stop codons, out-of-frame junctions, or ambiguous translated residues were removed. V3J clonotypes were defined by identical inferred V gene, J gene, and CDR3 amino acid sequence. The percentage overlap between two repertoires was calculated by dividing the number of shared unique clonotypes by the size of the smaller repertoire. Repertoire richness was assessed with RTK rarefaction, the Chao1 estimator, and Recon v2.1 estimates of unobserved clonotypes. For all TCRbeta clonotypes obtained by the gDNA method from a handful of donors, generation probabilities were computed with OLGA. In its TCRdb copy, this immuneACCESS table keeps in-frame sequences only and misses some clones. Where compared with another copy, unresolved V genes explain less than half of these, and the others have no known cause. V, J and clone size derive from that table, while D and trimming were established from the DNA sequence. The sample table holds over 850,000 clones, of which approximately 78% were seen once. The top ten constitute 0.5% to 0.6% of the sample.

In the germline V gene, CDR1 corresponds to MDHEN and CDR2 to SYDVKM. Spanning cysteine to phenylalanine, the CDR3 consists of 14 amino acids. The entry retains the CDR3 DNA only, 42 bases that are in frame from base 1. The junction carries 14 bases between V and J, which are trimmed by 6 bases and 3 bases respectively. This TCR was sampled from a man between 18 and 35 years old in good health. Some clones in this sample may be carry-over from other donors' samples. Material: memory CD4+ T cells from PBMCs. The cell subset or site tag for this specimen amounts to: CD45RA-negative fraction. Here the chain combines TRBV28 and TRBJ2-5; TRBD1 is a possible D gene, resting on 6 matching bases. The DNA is TGTGCCAGCAGCCTCCAGGGGACCGAAGAGACCCAGTACTTC. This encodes CASSLQGTEETQYF.